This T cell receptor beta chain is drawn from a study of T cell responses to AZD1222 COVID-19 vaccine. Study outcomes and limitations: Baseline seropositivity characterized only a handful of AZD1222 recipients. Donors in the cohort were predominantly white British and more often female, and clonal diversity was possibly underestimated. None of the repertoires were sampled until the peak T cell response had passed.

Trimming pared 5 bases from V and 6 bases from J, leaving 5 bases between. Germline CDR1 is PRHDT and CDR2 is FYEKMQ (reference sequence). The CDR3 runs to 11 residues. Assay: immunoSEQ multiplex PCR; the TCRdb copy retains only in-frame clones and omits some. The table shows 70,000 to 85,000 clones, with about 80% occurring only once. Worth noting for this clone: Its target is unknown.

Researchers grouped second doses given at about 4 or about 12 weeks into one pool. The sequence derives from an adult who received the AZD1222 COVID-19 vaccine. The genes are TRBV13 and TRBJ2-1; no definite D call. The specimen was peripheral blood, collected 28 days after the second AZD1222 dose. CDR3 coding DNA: TGTGCCAGCAGCGGCCGCAATGAGCAGTTCTTC. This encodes CASSGRNEQFF.